These 17 T cell receptor beta chains share one sample of origin, sequenced in a study of naive and memory T cell subsets. Amplification of ligated cDNA took four PCR rounds with SP2 and nested alpha and beta constant primers. MiXCR was run by TCRdb on the UMI-ligation and nested PCR reads, yielding one entry per CDR3 protein. The sample holds some 25,000 distinct CDR3 sequences, roughly 5.2% seen once. A UMI-containing oligonucleotide was joined by 3' ligation to the TCR cDNA template. Sample: blood. Receptors were obtained from an adult in good health.

Ten or more counts support this clonotype. The rearrangement joins TRBV5-6 to TRBJ1-2, with 9 bases aligning to TRBD1. The germline V gene encodes CDR1 SGHDT and CDR2 YYEEEE. V shed 5 bases, J shed 5 bases, and the junction held 10 bases outside the gene matches. The CDR3 is made up of 15 amino acids. The CDR3 reads CASREAGQGGYGYTF. The DNA of the CDR3 is TGTGCCAGCAGGGAAGCGGGACAGGGCGGGTATGGCTACACCTTC.

Only a few counts were recorded for this clonotype. V is TRBV7-2 and J is TRBJ1-1; TRBD1 agrees at 7 bases. Germline V CDR1 and CDR2: SGHTA, FQGNSA. Unmatched junction bases numbered 9, after V lost 6 bases and J lost 5 bases. CDR3 length: 14 residues. DNA of the CDR3: TGTGCCAGCAGTTCGCGACAGGGAAGGACTGAAGCTTTCTTT. Its translation: CASSSRQGRTEAFF.

This clonotype was picked up many times. V gene TRBV6-5 combines with J gene TRBJ2-1; perhaps D is TRBD1 or TRBD2 (7 bases each). This CDR3 is 13 amino acids long. Germline V CDR1 and CDR2: MNHEY, SVGAGI. Trimming cost V 0 bases and J 16 bases, with 16 bases left between them. The CDR3 reads CASSYSGGGRTFF. CDR3 nucleotides: TGTGCCAGCAGTTACTCGGGAGGGGGCAGGACCTTCTTC.

This clonotype was counted ten times or more. CDR3 nucleotides: TGTGCCAGCAGCTTAAGAGTGGAACAGGCAACAGATACGCAGTATTTT. Translating gives CASSLRVEQATDTQYF. The rearrangement links TRBV5-4 to TRBJ2-3; D may be TRBD1 (5 bases). This CDR3 has 16 residues. V lost 2 bases and J 3 bases, leaving 16 bases between the germline ends. Germline-derived CDR1 and CDR2 are SGHNT and YYREEE (reference sequence).

Many counts were recorded for this clonotype. The rearrangement uses TRBV20-1 and TRBJ1-5, with no clear D. The CDR3 runs 15 residues. V was trimmed by 3 bases and J by 3 bases, leaving 15 bases between them. The V gene's germline CDR1 is DFQATT and CDR2 SNEGSKA (reference sequence). CDR3: CSASPRAGPNQPQHF. In nucleotides, the CDR3 is TGCAGTGCTAGCCCCCGGGCAGGCCCCAATCAGCCCCAGCATTTT.

The sample holds a few counts of this clonotype. J is TRBJ2-1 and V is TRBV10-3, with 13 positions matching TRBD2. V dropped 2 bases and J dropped 5; count of bases not matched to a gene: 6. This CDR3 comprises 17 residues. Germline V CDR1 and CDR2: ENHRY, SYGVKD. CDR3 region: CAISEELAGGSDNEQFF. CDR3 DNA sequence: TGTGCCATCAGTGAGGAACTAGCGGGAGGGTCCGACAATGAGCAGTTCTTC.

In its sample, this clonotype was seen many times. This chain joins TRBV27 and TRBJ2-1, with D hard to call. Germline CDR1 and CDR2: MNHEY and SMNVEV (reference sequence). The CDR3 is 14 residues long. Trimming took off 5 bases at V and 2 bases at J, with 10 bases between the two ends. CDR3 loop: CASSRLDTYNEQFF. Written as DNA, the CDR3 is TGTGCCAGCAGTCGTCTAGACACCTACAATGAGCAGTTCTTC.

This clonotype is termed medium-sized. This chain connects TRBV5-6 to TRBJ1-1, with 8 nucleotides matching TRBD1. The trim removed 2 bases at V and 5 bases at J, leaving 11 bases unmatched. This CDR3 is 16 amino acids long. Germline-derived CDR1 and CDR2 are SGHDT and YYEEEE. The CDR3 nucleotides read TGTGCCAGCAGCTTATTTGGACAGGGCGGATGGACTGAAGCTTTCTTT. It translates to CASSLFGQGGWTEAFF.

In this sample, this clonotype turned up many times. CDR3 in DNA: TGCGCCAGCAGCCAAAGAGACTACGCCACAGATACGCAGTATTTT. Translating it yields CASSQRDYATDTQYF. The chain has TRBV4-3 and TRBJ2-3; a possible D gene is TRBD2 (5 bases). CDR1 LGHNA and CDR2 YSLEER come from the germline V gene. V dropped 2 bases and J dropped 2 bases, with 11 bases sitting between them. CDR3 length: 15 residues.

This clonotype has at least ten counts. V and J are TRBV10-3 and TRBJ2-1; D is possibly TRBD2 (6 bases). This CDR3 contains 14 residues. The germline V gene has CDR1 ENHRY and CDR2 SYGVKD. Trimming stripped 3 bases from V and 6 bases from J, with 12 bases between. The CDR3 here is CAISDPDYSNEQFF. The CDR3 nucleotides read TGTGCCATCAGTGACCCGGACTATTCCAATGAGCAGTTCTTC.

This clonotype has ten or more counts. CDR3 protein: CSARDLQGLGETQYF. The DNA for the CDR3 is TGCAGTGCTAGAGATCTACAGGGGTTAGGGGAGACCCAGTACTTC. V is TRBV20-1 and J is TRBJ2-5, with 7 bases fitting TRBD1. The V and J ends lost 0 bases and 5 bases, in that order; junction bases with no gene match: 9. The CDR3 is 15 amino acids. Germline V lookup: CDR1 DFQATT, CDR2 SNEGSKA (reference sequence).

Ten or more counts support this clonotype. J is TRBJ2-3 and V is TRBV11-2, with TRBD2 as a possible D gene (5 bases). Germline loops: CDR1 SGHAT, CDR2 FQNNGV. Trimming removed 4 bases from V and 4 bases from J, with 21 bases in between. The length of the CDR3 is 17 residues. The CDR3 coding sequence is TGTGCCAGCAGCTCTCTTTATAGAGGGAGTGGGGCAGATACGCAGTATTTT. Amino acids: CASSSLYRGSGADTQYF.

This clonotype is medium-sized (0.01 to 0.1%) within its sample. CDR3 in amino acids: CSATSSRVSNQPQHF. The DNA of the CDR3 is TGCAGCGCAACCTCCTCCCGGGTTAGCAATCAGCCCCAGCATTTT. The chain has TRBV29-1 and TRBJ1-5; D is ambiguous. Trimming pared 7 bases from V and 0 bases from J, leaving 16 bases between. Looked up from germline, CDR1 is SQVTM and CDR2 is ANQGSEA. This CDR3 contains 15 residues.

The rearrangement links TRBV4-3 to TRBJ1-6; 7 nucleotides align to TRBD1. The CDR3 consists of 19 residues. Germline V gene data show CDR1 as LGHNA and CDR2 as YSLEER. Trimming cost V 1 base and J 0 bases; bases outside gene matches: 9. The CDR3 protein is CASSQVLQGVTSYNSPLHF. The CDR3 coding sequence is TGCGCCAGCAGCCAAGTTCTGCAGGGGGTTACCTCCTATAATTCACCCCTCCACTTT.

This clonotype was counted ten times or more. This rearrangement joins TRBV27 to TRBJ2-1; the D gene is possibly TRBD2 (6 bases). The germline gives CDR1 MNHEY, CDR2 SMNVEV (reference sequence). This CDR3 contains 15 residues. V lost 6 bases to trimming and J lost 4 bases, with 16 bases between them. Here the CDR3 DNA reads TGTGCCAGCAGCCCCCAAACGGGGACTTACAATGAGCAGTTCTTC. Its translation: CASSPQTGTYNEQFF.

This clonotype was recorded many times. The chain is built from TRBV7-2 and TRBJ2-7; D possibly corresponds to TRBD2 (6 bases). Germline V gene lookup returns CDR1 SGHTA and CDR2 FQGNSA. Trimming left V 0 bases short and J 2 bases short, with 14 bases between. CDR3 length: 16 residues. The chain's CDR3 is CASSLARRGRTYEQYF. Written as DNA, the CDR3 is TGTGCCAGCAGCTTAGCGAGGCGGGGCCGCACCTACGAGCAGTACTTC.

This sequence joins TRBV7-3 and TRBJ2-5, with TRBD2 matching 10 bases. The CDR3 is 15 residues long. Losses at the gene ends were 0 bases for V and 5 bases for J; bases not matched to a gene: 3. The germline V gene has CDR1 SGHTA and CDR2 FQGTGA. This CDR3 is CASSLTASGSETQYF. DNA of the CDR3: TGTGCCAGCAGCTTAACCGCTAGCGGGAGTGAGACCCAGTACTTC.